Listed below are T cell receptor beta chains from one sample, sequenced in a study of T cell responses to AZD1222 COVID-19 vaccine. TCRdb's table, derived via immunoSEQ multiplex PCR, lists solely in-frame clones and lacks some. The repertoire holds 120,000 to 150,000 clones, with about 90% as singletons. Sequencing used peripheral blood, obtained 28 days after the second AZD1222 dose. These receptors came from an adult who received the AZD1222 COVID-19 vaccine. CDR3s include the opening cysteine and the closing phenylalanine or tryptophan. A D gene is named only where the DNA matches it firmly. A row's size may be missing; if present it is once, few, many or a size class.

clone size: NA; D gene: TRBD1; V gene: TRBV5-4; J gene: TRBJ1-1; CDR3 protein: CASSFRETGDTEAFF; CDR3 DNA: TGTGCCAGCAGCTTCCGGGAAACAGGGGACACTGAAGCTTTCTTT
clone size: NA; D gene: NA; V gene: TRBV7-8; J gene: TRBJ1-5; CDR3 protein: CASSLGEGQGTNQPQHF; CDR3 DNA: TGTGCCAGCAGCCTAGGCGAAGGTCAGGGTACCAATCAGCCCCAGCATTTT
clone size: NA; D gene: TRBD2; V gene: TRBV13; J gene: TRBJ2-3; CDR3 protein: CASSTGTSGSLDF; CDR3 DNA: TGTGCCAGCAGCACAGGGACTAGCGGGAGCTTAGATTTT
clone size: NA; D gene: NA; V gene: TRBV6-6; J gene: TRBJ1-5; CDR3 protein: CASALRPSEQPQHF; CDR3 DNA: TGTGCCAGCGCCTTAAGGCCGTCCGAACAGCCCCAGCATTTT
clone size: NA; D gene: NA; V gene: TRBV6-1; J gene: TRBJ1-1; CDR3 protein: CASSGIRDSNVNTEAFF; CDR3 DNA: TGTGCCAGCAGTGGAATTCGGGACTCCAATGTCAACACTGAAGCTTTCTTT
clone size: NA; D gene: NA; V gene: TRBV5-4; J gene: TRBJ2-1; CDR3 protein: CASSKPDDSYNEQFF; CDR3 DNA: TGTGCCAGCAGCAAACCGGACGACTCCTACAATGAGCAGTTCTTC
clone size: NA; D gene: NA; V gene: TRBV11-1; J gene: TRBJ1-1; CDR3 protein: CASSLRVGLNTEAFF; CDR3 DNA: TGTGCCAGCAGCTTACGAGTCGGATTGAACACTGAAGCTTTCTTT
clone size: NA; D gene: NA; V gene: TRBV7-2; J gene: TRBJ1-2; CDR3 protein: CASSLFASYGYTF; CDR3 DNA: TGTGCCAGCAGCTTATTCGCCAGCTATGGCTACACCTTC
clone size: NA; D gene: TRBD2; V gene: TRBV7-9; J gene: TRBJ2-5; CDR3 protein: CASSVGTSAIQETQYF; CDR3 DNA: TGTGCCAGCAGCGTTGGGACTAGCGCTATCCAAGAGACCCAGTACTTC
clone size: NA; D gene: TRBD2; V gene: TRBV5-1; J gene: TRBJ2-7; CDR3 protein: CASSLAPGTNNEQYF; CDR3 DNA: TGCGCCAGCAGCTTGGCCCCCGGGACTAATAACGAGCAGTACTTC
clone size: once; D gene: NA; V gene: TRBV6-6; J gene: TRBJ1-2; CDR3 protein: CASSYHPSGGYTF; CDR3 DNA: TGTGCCAGCAGTTACCACCCATCGGGTGGCTACACCTTC
clone size: NA; D gene: NA; V gene: TRBV27; J gene: TRBJ1-4; CDR3 protein: CASSPDRGEKLFF; CDR3 DNA: TGTGCCAGCAGTCCCGACAGAGGGGAAAAACTGTTTTTT
clone size: NA; D gene: NA; V gene: TRBV25-1; J gene: TRBJ2-3; CDR3 protein: CASSKPTSGPSKGRAQYF; CDR3 DNA: TGTGCCAGCAGTAAACCTACCTCAGGGCCTAGTAAAGGTCGGGCGCAGTATTTT
clone size: NA; D gene: NA; V gene: TRBV11-2; J gene: TRBJ2-3; CDR3 protein: CASTITSGVSTDTQYF; CDR3 DNA: TGTGCCAGCACGATAACAAGCGGAGTTAGCACAGATACGCAGTATTTT
clone size: once; D gene: NA; V gene: TRBV5-4; J gene: TRBJ1-6; CDR3 protein: CASSLGGRGQNSPLHF; CDR3 DNA: TGTGCCAGCAGCTTGGGGGGACGCGGGCAAAATTCACCCCTCCACTTT
clone size: NA; D gene: NA; V gene: TRBV20-1; J gene: TRBJ1-5; CDR3 protein: CSASQPYSNQPQHF; CDR3 DNA: TGCAGTGCTAGTCAGCCATATAGCAATCAGCCCCAGCATTTT
clone size: NA; D gene: TRBD1; V gene: TRBV5-1; J gene: TRBJ1-2; CDR3 protein: CASSLETGVGSALSGGYTF; CDR3 DNA: TGCGCCAGCAGCTTGGAGACAGGGGTCGGGTCCGCCCTTTCGGGAGGCTACACCTTC
clone size: few; D gene: NA; V gene: TRBV4-3; J gene: TRBJ1-4; CDR3 protein: CASSQEGVANEKLFF; CDR3 DNA: TGCGCCAGCAGCCAGGAGGGGGTAGCTAATGAAAAACTGTTTTTT
clone size: once; D gene: TRBD2; V gene: TRBV11-1; J gene: TRBJ2-7; CDR3 protein: CATRGANRYEQYF; CDR3 DNA: TGTGCCACGCGGGGGGCGAACAGATACGAGCAGTACTTC
clone size: NA; D gene: NA; V gene: TRBV30; J gene: TRBJ1-1; CDR3 protein: CAWSGQTNTEAFF; CDR3 DNA: TGTGCCTGGAGTGGACAGACGAACACTGAAGCTTTCTTT
clone size: NA; D gene: NA; V gene: TRBV20-1; J gene: TRBJ2-7; CDR3 protein: CSASGGPSYEQYF; CDR3 DNA: TGCAGTGCTAGTGGGGGACCCTCCTACGAGCAGTACTTC
clone size: NA; D gene: NA; V gene: TRBV6-1; J gene: TRBJ1-5; CDR3 protein: CASSVRQAYSNQPQHF; CDR3 DNA: TGTGCCAGCAGTGTCCGACAGGCTTATAGCAATCAGCCCCAGCATTTT
clone size: NA; D gene: NA; V gene: TRBV6-5; J gene: TRBJ2-5; CDR3 protein: CASSTTRNQRETQYF; CDR3 DNA: TGTGCCAGCAGTACAACACGGAACCAACGAGAGACCCAGTACTTC
clone size: NA; D gene: NA; V gene: TRBV7-2; J gene: TRBJ1-5; CDR3 protein: CASSLTGNSNQPQHF; CDR3 DNA: TGTGCCAGCAGCTTAACCGGCAATAGCAATCAGCCCCAGCATTTT
clone size: NA; D gene: TRBD1; V gene: TRBV30; J gene: TRBJ1-1; CDR3 protein: CAWTGGMAEAFF; CDR3 DNA: TGTGCCTGGACAGGGGGCATGGCTGAAGCTTTCTTT
clone size: NA; D gene: NA; V gene: TRBV11-3; J gene: TRBJ1-4; CDR3 protein: CASSFTGTSNRANEKLFF; CDR3 DNA: TGTGCCAGCAGCTTCACCGGGACCTCGAACAGGGCTAATGAAAAACTGTTTTTT
clone size: once; D gene: NA; V gene: TRBV19; J gene: TRBJ1-2; CDR3 protein: CATSRQSDGYTF; CDR3 DNA: TGTGCCACCTCCCGACAAAGCGATGGCTACACCTTC
clone size: NA; D gene: NA; V gene: TRBV19; J gene: TRBJ1-2; CDR3 protein: CASSIKASGGYTF; CDR3 DNA: TGTGCCAGTAGTATAAAGGCCTCTGGGGGCTACACCTTC
clone size: NA; D gene: TRBD2; V gene: TRBV9; J gene: TRBJ2-2; CDR3 protein: CASSARLAGVNTGELFF; CDR3 DNA: TGTGCCAGCAGCGCCCGACTAGCGGGGGTGAACACCGGGGAGCTGTTTTTT
clone size: NA; D gene: NA; V gene: TRBV6-1; J gene: TRBJ1-3; CDR3 protein: CASRENRLVSGNTIYF; CDR3 DNA: TGTGCCAGCAGAGAAAATAGACTGGTCTCTGGAAACACCATATATTTT
clone size: NA; D gene: NA; V gene: TRBV7-2; J gene: TRBJ2-5; CDR3 protein: CASSLNQETQYF; CDR3 DNA: TGTGCCAGCAGCTTAAACCAAGAGACCCAGTACTTC
clone size: NA; D gene: NA; V gene: TRBV7-6; J gene: TRBJ1-4; CDR3 protein: CASSLMATATNEKLFF; CDR3 DNA: TGTGCCAGCAGCTTAATGGCAACCGCAACTAATGAAAAACTGTTTTTT
clone size: NA; D gene: NA; V gene: TRBV10-3; J gene: TRBJ1-2; CDR3 protein: CAISSGWRDGYTF; CDR3 DNA: TGTGCCATCAGCTCAGGGTGGAGGGATGGCTACACCTTC
clone size: NA; D gene: NA; V gene: TRBV12-3/TRBV12-4; J gene: TRBJ1-2; CDR3 protein: CASSKGGAWGYTF; CDR3 DNA: TGTGCCAGCAGCAAGGGGGGGGCCTGGGGCTACACCTTC
clone size: NA; D gene: NA; V gene: TRBV6-4; J gene: TRBJ1-1; CDR3 protein: CASSVDRNTEAFF; CDR3 DNA: TGTGCCAGCAGCGTTGACCGGAACACTGAAGCTTTCTTT
clone size: NA; D gene: TRBD1; V gene: TRBV4-1; J gene: TRBJ1-4; CDR3 protein: CASSDTTGGREKLFF; CDR3 DNA: TGCGCCAGCAGCGATACGACAGGGGGTCGGGAAAAACTGTTTTTT
clone size: NA; D gene: TRBD1; V gene: TRBV7-7; J gene: TRBJ2-7; CDR3 protein: CASSPDRSSYEQYF; CDR3 DNA: TGTGCCAGCAGCCCGGACAGGAGCTCCTACGAGCAGTACTTC
clone size: NA; D gene: TRBD1; V gene: TRBV25-1; J gene: TRBJ1-6; CDR3 protein: CASSRTGEHSPLHF; CDR3 DNA: TGTGCCAGCAGTAGGACAGGGGAGCACTCACCCCTCCACTTT
clone size: NA; D gene: NA; V gene: TRBV6-5; J gene: TRBJ1-1; CDR3 protein: CASSFGTKNTEAFF; CDR3 DNA: TGTGCCAGCAGTTTTGGGACAAAGAACACTGAAGCTTTCTTT
clone size: NA; D gene: TRBD1; V gene: TRBV10-3; J gene: TRBJ2-3; CDR3 protein: CAISESGQGTDTQYF; CDR3 DNA: TGTGCCATCAGTGAGTCGGGACAGGGCACAGATACGCAGTATTTT
clone size: NA; D gene: NA; V gene: TRBV19; J gene: TRBJ2-2; CDR3 protein: CASSTPTGTGELFF; CDR3 DNA: TGTGCCAGTAGTACCCCGACGGGGACCGGGGAGCTGTTTTTT